This entry concerns a single T cell receptor (beta chain). The antigen remains unidentified. The data derive from a study of T cell responses to AZD1222 COVID-19 vaccine. The study, taken as a whole, reports: Vaccine-associated CD4 TCRs spanned spike, dominant at 160-218 and 743-854. Donors were mostly white British, more females; clonal diversity possibly underestimated. Reports say nearly half of spike-specific TCRs go after unmutated variant regions.

The CDR3 is made up of 13 amino acids. CDR1 is SGHRS and CDR2 is YFSETQ in the germline V gene. V dropped 2 bases and J dropped 2 bases, with 6 bases sitting between them. Recipients boosted at about 4 weeks or about 12 weeks are pooled. The data were produced by immunoSEQ multiplex PCR, yet TCRdb's version contains in-frame clones alone and is incomplete. The profile covers approximately 270,000 clones, with 85% to 95% appearing a single time and 0.5% to 0.7% taken by the ten largest. The material was peripheral blood, obtained 28 days after the second AZD1222 dose. This rearrangement joins TRBV5-1 to TRBJ2-3; D ambiguous. This TCR was sampled from an adult who received the AZD1222 COVID-19 vaccine. CDR3 bases: TGCGCCAGCAGCTTTCCGGTCACAGATACGCAGTATTTT. Amino acid sequence: CASSFPVTDTQYF.